The present T cell receptor (beta chain) was sequenced within a study of T cell repertoires in cytomegalovirus infection. Across the whole study: Based on public TCR beta signatures, there were indications of CMV infection and of a matching HLA type.

Concerning this clonotype: Its target is not known.

Via MiXCR, TCRdb re-called the reads, giving one row per CDR3 protein. The sample shows hundreds of thousands of distinct CDR3 sequences, about two fifths of them seen only once. General study results and limits: Cumulative public TCR beta family frequency identified carriers of CMV plus the relevant HLA.

The TCR sequence derives from a human donor in good health (CMV status not recorded). Some clones in this sample may be carry-over from other donors' samples. The source material was cultured PBMCs, sampled from culture after CMV antigen stimulation.

The CDR3 nucleotides read TGCAGTGCTAGAGACAGGGGGCGAGACGAGCAGTACTTC. It codes for CSARDRGRDEQYF. This chain uses TRBV20-1 with TRBJ2-7, with 8 bases that match TRBD1. V dropped 0 bases and J dropped 5; count of bases not matched to a gene: 3. Germline V lookup: CDR1 DFQATT, CDR2 SNEGSKA (reference sequence). The CDR3 extends over 13 amino acids.